The 7 T cell receptor beta chains below all came from one sample that was sequenced in a study of blood T cell repertoires in COVID-19. The table came from immunoSEQ multiplex PCR; TCRdb's copy has only in-frame clones and leaves some out. Of about 270,000 clones detected, approximately 87% appear once; the ten largest clones hold around 7.8%. Sequences were obtained from peripheral blood. The source is a human donor in a cohort sampled during active COVID-19.

V gene TRBV20-1 combines with J gene TRBJ2-2; 9 bases map to TRBD2. This CDR3 contains 14 residues. Trimming cost V 3 bases and J 5 bases; bases outside gene matches: 4. The V gene's germline CDR1 is DFQATT and CDR2 SNEGSKA (reference sequence). The CDR3: CSASVLAGTGELFF. Here the CDR3 DNA reads TGCAGTGCTAGTGTCCTAGCGGGGACCGGGGAGCTGTTTTTT.

This chain uses TRBV28 with TRBJ2-2, with D maybe TRBD1 (6 bases). There are 13 residues in the CDR3. Germline V lookup: CDR1 MDHEN, CDR2 SYDVKM. Trimming stripped 6 bases from V and 8 bases from J, with 13 bases between. The CDR3 loop is CASSPRTGGELFF. CDR3 nucleotides: TGTGCCAGCAGCCCCCGAACAGGGGGGGAGCTGTTTTTT.

CDR3 DNA: TGTGCCAGCAGTAGGACTAGCGTACATGAGCAGTTCTTC. Its translation: CASSRTSVHEQFF. V gene TRBV6-4 combines with J gene TRBJ2-1, with 9 nucleotides matching TRBD2. With 5 bases clipped from V and 8 bases from J, the junction kept 4 bases outside the gene matches. CDR1 is MRHNA, CDR2 SNTAGT, per germline. CDR3 length: 13 amino acids.

The V gene is TRBV14, the J gene TRBJ2-7; the D gene is possibly TRBD1 (6 bases). Deletions cut 0 bases from V and 0 bases from J, with 9 bases between. Germline lookup yields CDR1 SGHDN and CDR2 FVKESK. This CDR3 spans 15 amino acids. The CDR3 nucleotides read TGTGCCAGCAGCCAAGATAGGGGGAGCTCCTACGAGCAGTACTTC. It encodes CASSQDRGSSYEQYF.

The V call is TRBV7-9, the J call TRBJ1-4; D gene unclear. This CDR3 is built from 15 residues. CDR1 is SEHNR and CDR2 is FQNEAQ in the germline V gene (reference sequence). The ends were cut back, 6 bases at V and 5 bases at J, with 16 bases in the middle. The CDR3, as DNA: TGTGCCAGCAGACGAGGCGGGTCTTCCAATGAAAAACTGTTTTTT. Translation gives CASRRGGSSNEKLFF.

V and J are TRBV5-1 and TRBJ2-7; D is unresolved. Germline V lookup: CDR1 SGHRS, CDR2 YFSETQ. The CDR3 has 16 residues. V shed 2 bases and J shed 5 bases, with 20 bases lying between them. In DNA form, the CDR3 reads TGCGCCAGCAGCTTTGGGCAGGTAGGTCTTGGCCACGAGCAGTACTTC. Translation: CASSFGQVGLGHEQYF.

The V call is TRBV12-5, the J call TRBJ2-7; 10 bases align to TRBD1. Germline loops: CDR1 LGHNT, CDR2 FRNRAP. Trimming at V came to 1 base and at J to 6 bases, leaving 3 bases not matched to a gene. The CDR3 contains 14 residues. The CDR3 region has the DNA TGTGCTAGTGGTTTGGGGGGACAGGGGAGCGAGCAGTACTTC. Its protein is CASGLGGQGSEQYF.